These T cell receptor beta chains were read from a single sample in a study of radiotherapy plus CTLA-4 blockade in lung cancer. Assay: immunoSEQ multiplex PCR; the TCRdb copy retains only in-frame clones and omits some. The sample lists approximately 100,000 clones, 80% to 85% occurring once. Sample: peripheral blood, taken from a patient treated with radiotherapy plus ipilimumab. The receptors stem from a human donor with non-small cell lung cancer who had a partial response to radiotherapy plus ipilimumab. CDR3s include the opening cysteine and the closing phenylalanine or tryptophan. D genes are given only for firm matches.

J gene	V gene	D gene	CDR3 protein	CDR3 DNA
TRBJ2-1	TRBV9	TRBD2	CASSAQLAGGPNEQFF	TGTGCCAGCAGCGCCCAACTAGCGGGAGGTCCCAATGAGCAGTTCTTC
TRBJ1-2	TRBV7-9	TRBD1	CASSLGQGANYGYTF	TGTGCCAGCAGCTTGGGACAGGGTGCCAACTATGGCTACACCTTC
TRBJ2-7	TRBV5-1	TRBD2	CASSSYFGTSGRADEQYF	TGCGCCAGCAGCTCATATTTCGGGACTAGCGGGAGGGCCGACGAGCAGTACTTC
TRBJ2-7	TRBV27	-	CASSSSVITYEQYF	TGTGCCAGCAGTTCCTCGGTGATCACCTACGAGCAGTACTTC
TRBJ1-1	TRBV10-1	-	CASSSERLNTEAFF	TGCGCCAGCAGTTCTGAGCGATTGAACACTGAAGCTTTCTTT
TRBJ2-3	TRBV7-3	TRBD2	CASSPQTSGTVGYTDTQYF	TGTGCCAGCAGCCCCCAGACTAGCGGGACGGTAGGCTACACAGATACGCAGTATTTT
TRBJ1-6	TRBV6-5	TRBD1	CASSRGGQGNSPLHF	TGTGCCAGCAGCCGAGGGGGCCAGGGAAATTCACCCCTCCACTTT
TRBJ2-5	TRBV28	TRBD2	CASGLLGLAEETQYF	TGTGCCAGCGGTCTCCTGGGACTAGCGGAAGAGACCCAGTACTTC
TRBJ1-1	TRBV7-9	TRBD1	CASSLVTGLFFTEAFF	TGTGCCAGCAGCTTAGTGACAGGGCTTTTTTTCACTGAAGCTTTCTTT
TRBJ1-1	TRBV28	-	CASSLLGAMNTEAFF	TGTGCCAGCAGTTTATTGGGGGCCATGAACACTGAAGCTTTCTTT
TRBJ2-5	TRBV19	TRBD2	CASSGGTSGVETQYF	TGTGCCAGTAGTGGGGGGACTAGCGGAGTAGAGACCCAGTACTTC
TRBJ1-2	TRBV6-5	TRBD1	CASRPGTGVYYGYTF	TGTGCCAGCAGACCCGGGACAGGGGTTTACTATGGCTACACCTTC